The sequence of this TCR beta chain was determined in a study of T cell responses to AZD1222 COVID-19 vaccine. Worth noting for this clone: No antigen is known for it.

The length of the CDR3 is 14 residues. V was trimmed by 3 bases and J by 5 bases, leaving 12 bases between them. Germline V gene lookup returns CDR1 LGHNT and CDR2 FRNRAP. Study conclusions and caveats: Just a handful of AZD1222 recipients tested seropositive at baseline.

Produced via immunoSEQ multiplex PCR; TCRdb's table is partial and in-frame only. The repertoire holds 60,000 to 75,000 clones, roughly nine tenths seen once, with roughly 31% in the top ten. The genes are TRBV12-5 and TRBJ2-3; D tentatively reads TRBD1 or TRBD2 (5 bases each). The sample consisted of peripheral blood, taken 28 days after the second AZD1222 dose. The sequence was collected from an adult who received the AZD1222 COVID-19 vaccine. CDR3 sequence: CASGFGGGGDTQYF. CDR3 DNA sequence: TGTGCTAGTGGTTTTGGGGGTGGGGGAGATACGCAGTATTTT.